The present T cell receptor beta chain was sequenced within a study of blood T cell repertoires in COVID-19. Generated by immunoSEQ multiplex PCR, the TCRdb table keeps only in-frame clones and is missing some. The data contain about 350,000 clones, 87% of them singletons. Sequencing was performed on PBMCs or T cells enriched from blood (not recorded which). The receptor's source is a woman aged 25-40 years who had recovered from COVID-19.

The CDR3 sequence is CASSPTGGGEQYF. CDR3 sequence (DNA): TGTGCCAGCTCACCTACAGGGGGTGGCGAGCAGTACTTC. The V call is TRBV18, the J call TRBJ2-7; TRBD1 matches at 8 bases. V was clipped by 3 bases and J by 6 bases; unmatched bases: 4. This CDR3 is built from 13 residues. Germline assignment: CDR1 KGHSH and CDR2 LQKENI.